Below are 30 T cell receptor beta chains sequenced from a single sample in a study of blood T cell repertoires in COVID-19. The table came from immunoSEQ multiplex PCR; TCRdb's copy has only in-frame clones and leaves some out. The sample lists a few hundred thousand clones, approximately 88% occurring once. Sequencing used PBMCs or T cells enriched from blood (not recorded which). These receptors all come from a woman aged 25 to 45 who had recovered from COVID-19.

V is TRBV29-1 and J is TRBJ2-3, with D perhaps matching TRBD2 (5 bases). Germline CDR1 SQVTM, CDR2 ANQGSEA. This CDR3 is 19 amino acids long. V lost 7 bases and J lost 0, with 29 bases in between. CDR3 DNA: TGCAGCGCCAGCTTGGGAGCCCGCCCACGTTCACTTAGCACAGATACGCAGTATTTT. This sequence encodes CSASLGARPRSLSTDTQYF.

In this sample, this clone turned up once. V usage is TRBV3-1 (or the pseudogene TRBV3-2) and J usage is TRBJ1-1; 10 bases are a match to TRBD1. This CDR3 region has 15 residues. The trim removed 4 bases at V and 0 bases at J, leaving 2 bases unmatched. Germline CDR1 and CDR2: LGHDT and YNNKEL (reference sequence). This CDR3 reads CASSRGQGLNTEAFF. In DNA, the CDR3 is TGTGCCAGCAGCCGGGGACAGGGGTTGAACACTGAAGCTTTCTTT.

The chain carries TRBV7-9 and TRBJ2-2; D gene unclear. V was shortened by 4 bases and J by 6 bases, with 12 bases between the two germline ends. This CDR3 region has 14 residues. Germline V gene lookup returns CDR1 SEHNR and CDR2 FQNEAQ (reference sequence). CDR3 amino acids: CASSSLYEAGELFF. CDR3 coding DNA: TGTGCCAGCAGCTCCCTCTACGAGGCCGGGGAGCTGTTTTTT.

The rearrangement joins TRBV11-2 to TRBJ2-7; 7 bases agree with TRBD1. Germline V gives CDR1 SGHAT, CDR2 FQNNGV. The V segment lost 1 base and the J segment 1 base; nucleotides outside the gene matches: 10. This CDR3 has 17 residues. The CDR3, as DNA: TGTGCCAGCAGCTTAGCCTCCGGGACAGCCTATTCCTACGAGCAGTACTTC. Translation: CASSLASGTAYSYEQYF.

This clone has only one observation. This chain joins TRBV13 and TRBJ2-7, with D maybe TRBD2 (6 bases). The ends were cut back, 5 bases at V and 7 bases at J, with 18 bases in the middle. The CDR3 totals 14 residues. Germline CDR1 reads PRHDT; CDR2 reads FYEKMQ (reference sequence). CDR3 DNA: TGTGCCAGCAGCCCTCGGAGGAGGGCTCTTGAGCAGTACTTC. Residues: CASSPRRRALEQYF.

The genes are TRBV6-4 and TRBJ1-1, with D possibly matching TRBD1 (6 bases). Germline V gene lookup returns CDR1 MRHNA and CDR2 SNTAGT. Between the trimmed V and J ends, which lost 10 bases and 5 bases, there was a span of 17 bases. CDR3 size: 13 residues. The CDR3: CANYTGLPTEAFF. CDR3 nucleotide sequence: TGTGCCAACTACACAGGGCTACCTACTGAAGCTTTCTTT.

CDR3 in amino acids: CASSSGQYTEAFF. The CDR3 DNA is TGTGCCAGCAGCTCAGGACAGTACACTGAAGCTTTCTTT. V gene TRBV11-2 combines with J gene TRBJ1-1; TRBD1 might be the D (6 bases). The germline gives CDR1 SGHAT, CDR2 FQNNGV. The CDR3 runs 13 residues. V lost 4 bases to trimming and J lost 3 bases, with 9 bases between them.

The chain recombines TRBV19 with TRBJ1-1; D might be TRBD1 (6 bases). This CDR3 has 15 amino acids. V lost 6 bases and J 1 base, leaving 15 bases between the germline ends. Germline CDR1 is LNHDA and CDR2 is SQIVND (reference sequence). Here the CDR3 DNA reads TGTGCCAGTAGCCTCATCCCAGGGGCGAACACTGAAGCTTTCTTT. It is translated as CASSLIPGANTEAFF.

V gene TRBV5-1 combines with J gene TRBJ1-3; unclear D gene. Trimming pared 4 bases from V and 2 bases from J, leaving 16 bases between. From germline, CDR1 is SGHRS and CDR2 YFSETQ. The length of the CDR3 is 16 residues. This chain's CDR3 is CASSPWGAPTGNTIYF. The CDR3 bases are TGCGCCAGCAGCCCCTGGGGAGCACCCACTGGAAACACCATATATTTT.

The CDR3 sequence is CASSASSAVGTDTQYF. The DNA of the CDR3 is TGTGCCAGCAGCGCCTCGAGTGCTGTGGGCACAGATACGCAGTATTTT. The genes are TRBV5-5 and TRBJ2-3; no reliable D call. V dropped 4 bases and J dropped 1 base, with 16 bases sitting between them. The CDR3 totals 16 residues. CDR1 and CDR2 (germline): SGHKS, YYEKEE (reference sequence).

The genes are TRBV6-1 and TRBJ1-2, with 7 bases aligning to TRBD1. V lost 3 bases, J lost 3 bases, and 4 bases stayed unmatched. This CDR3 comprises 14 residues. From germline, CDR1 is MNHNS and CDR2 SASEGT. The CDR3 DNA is TGTGCCAGCAGTGACCCGGACAGGCACTATGGCTACACCTTC. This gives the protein CASSDPDRHYGYTF.

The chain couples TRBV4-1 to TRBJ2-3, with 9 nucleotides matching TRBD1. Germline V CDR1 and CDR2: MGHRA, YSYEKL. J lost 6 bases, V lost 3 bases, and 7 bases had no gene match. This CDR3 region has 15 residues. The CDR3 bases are TGCGCCAGCAGCCAGACAAGACAGGGGGGCGATACGCAGTATTTT. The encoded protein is CASSQTRQGGDTQYF.

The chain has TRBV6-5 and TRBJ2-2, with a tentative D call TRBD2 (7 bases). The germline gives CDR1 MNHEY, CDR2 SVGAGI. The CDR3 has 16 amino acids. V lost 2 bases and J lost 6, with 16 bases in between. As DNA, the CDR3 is TGTGCCAGCAGTTACGGGGCGGGGGCGTTTCCCGGGGAGCTGTTTTTT. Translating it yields CASSYGAGAFPGELFF.

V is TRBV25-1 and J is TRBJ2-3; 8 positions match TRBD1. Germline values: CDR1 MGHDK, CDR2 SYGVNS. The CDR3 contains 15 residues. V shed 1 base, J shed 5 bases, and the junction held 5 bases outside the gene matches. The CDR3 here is CASSESWTGLDTQYF. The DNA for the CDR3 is TGTGCCAGCAGTGAATCGTGGACAGGGCTAGATACGCAGTATTTT.

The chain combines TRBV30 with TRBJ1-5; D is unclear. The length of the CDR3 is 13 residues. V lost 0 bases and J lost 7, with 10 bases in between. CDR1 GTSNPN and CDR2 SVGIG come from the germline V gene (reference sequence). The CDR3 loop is CAWSVSLGQPQHF. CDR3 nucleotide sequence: TGTGCCTGGAGTGTATCATTGGGCCAGCCCCAGCATTTT.

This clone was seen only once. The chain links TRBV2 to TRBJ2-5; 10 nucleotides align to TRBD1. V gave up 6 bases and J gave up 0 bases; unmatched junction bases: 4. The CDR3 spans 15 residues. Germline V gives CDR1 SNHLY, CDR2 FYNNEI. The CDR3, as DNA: TGTGCCAGCAGCGAGGACAGGGGGTACCAAGAGACCCAGTACTTC. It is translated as CASSEDRGYQETQYF.

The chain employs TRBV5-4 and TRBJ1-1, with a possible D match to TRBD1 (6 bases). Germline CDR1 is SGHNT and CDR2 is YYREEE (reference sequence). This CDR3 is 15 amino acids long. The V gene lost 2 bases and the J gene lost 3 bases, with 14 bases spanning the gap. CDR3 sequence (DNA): TGTGCCAGCAGCTTAAAACAGGGAGTGGACACTGAAGCTTTCTTT. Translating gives CASSLKQGVDTEAFF.

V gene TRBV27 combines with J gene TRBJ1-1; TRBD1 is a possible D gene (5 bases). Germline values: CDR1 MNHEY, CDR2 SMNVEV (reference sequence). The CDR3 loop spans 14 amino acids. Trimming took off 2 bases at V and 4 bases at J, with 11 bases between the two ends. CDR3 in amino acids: CASSLRRASTEAFF. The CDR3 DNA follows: TGTGCCAGCAGTTTACGCAGGGCTAGCACTGAAGCTTTCTTT.

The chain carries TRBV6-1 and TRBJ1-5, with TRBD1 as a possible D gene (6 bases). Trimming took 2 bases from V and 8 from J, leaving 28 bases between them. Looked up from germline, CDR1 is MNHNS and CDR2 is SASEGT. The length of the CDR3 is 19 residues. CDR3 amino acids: CASSEWGGQGFRVLEPQHF. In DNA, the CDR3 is TGTGCCAGCAGTGAATGGGGGGGGCAAGGATTTAGGGTCTTGGAGCCCCAGCATTTT.

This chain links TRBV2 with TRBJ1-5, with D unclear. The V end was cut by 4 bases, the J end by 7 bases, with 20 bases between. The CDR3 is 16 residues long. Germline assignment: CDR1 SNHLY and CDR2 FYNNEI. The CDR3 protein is CASSGPRVAPGQPQHF. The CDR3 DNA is TGTGCCAGCAGTGGCCCAAGGGTCGCCCCGGGGCAGCCCCAGCATTTT.

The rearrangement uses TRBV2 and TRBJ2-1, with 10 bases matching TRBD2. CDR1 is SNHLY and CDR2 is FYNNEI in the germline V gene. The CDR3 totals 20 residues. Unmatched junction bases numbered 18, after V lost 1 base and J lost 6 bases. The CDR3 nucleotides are TGTGCCAGCAGTGAAGGAACTACGGGACTAGCGCAAAAATGGGTCAATGAGCAGTTCTTC. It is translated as CASSEGTTGLAQKWVNEQFF.

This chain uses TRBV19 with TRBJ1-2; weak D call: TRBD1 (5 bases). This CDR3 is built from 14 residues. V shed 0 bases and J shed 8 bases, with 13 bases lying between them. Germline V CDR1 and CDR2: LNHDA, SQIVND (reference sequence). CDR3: CASSIDAREVGYTF. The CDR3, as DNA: TGTGCCAGTAGTATAGACGCCAGGGAAGTAGGCTACACCTTC.

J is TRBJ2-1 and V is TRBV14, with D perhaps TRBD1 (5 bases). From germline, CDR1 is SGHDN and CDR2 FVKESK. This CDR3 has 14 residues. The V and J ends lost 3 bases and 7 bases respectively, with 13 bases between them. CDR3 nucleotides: TGTGCCAGCAGCCAGCTCGGAAAGGGGAATGAGCAGTTCTTC. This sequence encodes CASSQLGKGNEQFF.

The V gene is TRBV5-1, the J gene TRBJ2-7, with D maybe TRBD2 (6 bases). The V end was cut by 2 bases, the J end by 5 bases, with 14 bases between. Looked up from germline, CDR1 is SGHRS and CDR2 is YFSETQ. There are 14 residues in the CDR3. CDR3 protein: CASSLQAPGDEQYF. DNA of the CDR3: TGCGCCAGCAGCTTACAGGCTCCGGGGGACGAGCAGTACTTC.

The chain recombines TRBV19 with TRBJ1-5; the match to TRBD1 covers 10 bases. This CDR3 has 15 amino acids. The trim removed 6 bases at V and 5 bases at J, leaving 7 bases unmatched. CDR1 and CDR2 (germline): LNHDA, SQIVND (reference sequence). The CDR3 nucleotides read TGTGCCAGTAGATCGGGACAGGGGTTCGATCAGCCCCAGCATTTT. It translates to CASRSGQGFDQPQHF.

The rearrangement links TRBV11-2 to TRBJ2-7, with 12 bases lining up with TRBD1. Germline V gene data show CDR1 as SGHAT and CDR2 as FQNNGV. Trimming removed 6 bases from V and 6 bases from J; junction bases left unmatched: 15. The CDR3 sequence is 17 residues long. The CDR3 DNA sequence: TGTGCCAGCAGTACCATGAACCGGGACAGGGGGCGAGGCGAGCAGTACTTC. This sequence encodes CASSTMNRDRGRGEQYF.

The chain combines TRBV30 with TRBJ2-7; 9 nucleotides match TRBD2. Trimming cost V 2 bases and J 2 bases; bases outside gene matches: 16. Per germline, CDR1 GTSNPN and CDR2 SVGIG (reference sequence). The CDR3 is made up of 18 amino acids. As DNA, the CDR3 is TGTGCCTGGAGTTCCCCCGATATAGCGGGAGACAGGGCCTACGAGCAGTACTTC. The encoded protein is CAWSSPDIAGDRAYEQYF.

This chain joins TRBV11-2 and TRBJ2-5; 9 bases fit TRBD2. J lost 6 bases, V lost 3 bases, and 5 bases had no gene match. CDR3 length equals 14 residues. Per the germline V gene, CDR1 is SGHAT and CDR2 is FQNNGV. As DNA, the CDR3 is TGTGCCAGCAGCTTGACTAGCGGTCAGCAGACCCAGTACTTC. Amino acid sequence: CASSLTSGQQTQYF. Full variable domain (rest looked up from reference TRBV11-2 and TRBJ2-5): EAGVAQSPRYKIIEKRQSVAFWCNPISGHATLYWYQQILGQGPKLLIQFQNNGVVDDSQLPKDRFSAERLKGVDSTLKIQPAKLEDSAVYLCASSLTSGQQTQYFGPGTRLLVL.

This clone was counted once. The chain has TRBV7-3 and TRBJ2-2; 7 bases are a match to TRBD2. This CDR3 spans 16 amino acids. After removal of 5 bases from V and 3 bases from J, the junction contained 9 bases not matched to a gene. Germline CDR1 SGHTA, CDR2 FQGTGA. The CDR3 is CASSPRGGSDTGELFF. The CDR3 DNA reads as TGTGCCAGCAGCCCTAGGGGAGGGTCCGACACCGGGGAGCTGTTTTTT.

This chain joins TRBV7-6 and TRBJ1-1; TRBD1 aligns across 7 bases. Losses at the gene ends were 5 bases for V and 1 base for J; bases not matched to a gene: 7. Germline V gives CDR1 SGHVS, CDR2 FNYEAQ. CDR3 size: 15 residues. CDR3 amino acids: CASSVQSGGNTEAFF. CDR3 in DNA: TGTGCCAGCAGCGTACAATCAGGGGGGAACACTGAAGCTTTCTTT.